This entry lists 7 T cell receptor beta chains sequenced from one sample in a study of blood T cell repertoires in COVID-19. Method: immunoSEQ multiplex PCR; TCRdb's copy keeps in-frame clones and lacks some. The table has about 230,000 clones, around 78% seen once; the top ten hold around 2.6%. The sequenced sample consisted of peripheral blood. The receptors were sampled from a woman in her seventies with active or convalescent COVID-19.

This rearrangement joins TRBV7-2 to TRBJ1-6; 10 positions agree with TRBD1. The CDR3 totals 16 residues. J gave up 7 bases and V 3 bases, and 6 bases lay outside the gene matches. Germline CDR1 is SGHTA and CDR2 is FQGNSA. In nucleotides, the CDR3 is TGTGCCAGCAGCTTTAAAACGGGACAGGGGAATTCACCCCTCCACTTT. Its translation is CASSFKTGQGNSPLHF.

J is TRBJ1-2 and V is TRBV5-4; D is possibly TRBD1 (6 bases). Per germline, CDR1 SGHNT and CDR2 YYREEE (reference sequence). The CDR3 is 15 residues long. V was clipped by 7 bases and J by 6 bases, with 22 bases between them. The DNA for the CDR3 is TGTGCCAGCCGACATCATAATAAGGGGGTGAATGGCTACACCTTC. Protein sequence: CASRHHNKGVNGYTF. Combining the CDR3 with reference TRBV5-4 and TRBJ1-2 gives the whole variable domain ETGVTQSPTHLIKTRGQQVTLRCSSQSGHNTVSWYQQALGQGPQFIFQYYREEENGRGNFPPRFSGLQFPNYSSELNVNALELDDSALYLCASRHHNKGVNGYTFGSGTRLTVV.

The chain is built from TRBV24-1 and TRBJ2-1, with TRBD2 identical over 12 bases. CDR3 length equals 16 residues. Trimming removed 6 bases from V and 3 bases from J; junction bases left unmatched: 5. Germline V lookup: CDR1 KGHDR, CDR2 SFDVKD. The CDR3 DNA reads TGTGCCACCAGTAGGACTAGCGGGACCGTCTACAATGAGCAGTTCTTC. This encodes CATSRTSGTVYNEQFF.

The chain combines TRBV5-8 with TRBJ2-2, with 9 bases aligning to TRBD1. Germline-derived CDR1 and CDR2 are SGHTS and YDEGEE. This CDR3 contains 12 residues. J gave up 4 bases and V 10 bases, and 2 bases lay outside the gene matches. DNA of the CDR3: TGTGCCGGACAGGGGCTCACCGGGGAGCTGTTTTTT. Its translation: CAGQGLTGELFF.

The rearrangement links TRBV11-2 to TRBJ1-4, with D perhaps TRBD1 (6 bases). This CDR3 is built from 19 residues. Trimming removed 5 bases at V and 8 bases at J, with 30 bases between. Germline V lookup: CDR1 SGHAT, CDR2 FQNNGV. CDR3 sequence: CASSQWAQGDLRRGEKLFF. CDR3 bases: TGTGCCAGCAGCCAGTGGGCACAGGGAGATTTAAGACGAGGCGAAAAACTGTTTTTT.

This clone was recorded a few times. The chain is built from TRBV7-2 and TRBJ1-1, with 10 bases fitting TRBD1. The germline CDR1 and CDR2 sequences are SGHTA and FQGNSA. With 4 bases clipped from V and 6 bases from J, the junction kept 8 bases outside the gene matches. The CDR3 sequence is 15 residues long. The CDR3 nucleotides are TGTGCCAGCAGCTCAACCCCCGGGACAGGGGCTGAAGCTTTCTTT. This translates into CASSSTPGTGAEAFF.

This clone was counted many times. At the DNA level, this CDR3 is encoded by other sequences in the same sample as well. The V call is TRBV6-5, the J call TRBJ2-7, with D maybe TRBD2 (6 bases). V shed 2 bases and J shed 3 bases, with 14 bases lying between them. CDR3 length: 15 amino acids. CDR1 is MNHEY and CDR2 is SVGAGI in the germline V gene. CDR3 nucleotide sequence: TGTGCCAGCAGTTACCGAAGGGGAGGCCACTACGAGCAGTACTTC. This gives the protein CASSYRRGGHYEQYF.